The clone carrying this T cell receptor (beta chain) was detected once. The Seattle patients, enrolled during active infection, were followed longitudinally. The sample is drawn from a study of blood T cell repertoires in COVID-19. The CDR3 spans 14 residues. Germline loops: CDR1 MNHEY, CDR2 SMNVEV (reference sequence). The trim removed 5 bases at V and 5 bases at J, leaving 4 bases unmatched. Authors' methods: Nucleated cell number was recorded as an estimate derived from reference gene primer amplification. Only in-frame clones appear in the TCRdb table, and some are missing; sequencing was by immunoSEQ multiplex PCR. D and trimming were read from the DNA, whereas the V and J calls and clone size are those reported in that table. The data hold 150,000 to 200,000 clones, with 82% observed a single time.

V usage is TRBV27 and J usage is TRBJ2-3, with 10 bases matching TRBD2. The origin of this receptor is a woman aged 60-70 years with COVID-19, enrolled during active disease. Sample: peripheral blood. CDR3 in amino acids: CASSPGLARDTQYF. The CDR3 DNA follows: TGTGCCAGCAGTCCGGGACTAGCGAGAGATACGCAGTATTTT.